The 30 T cell receptor beta chains below come from one sample, sequenced in a study of blood T cells in healthy people across ages. Next came a second PCR, run for about 6 to 11 cycles, which used a sample-barcoded 5' primer along with a J-beta primer mix. Each CDR3 protein is one row after TCRdb ran MiXCR on the 5' RACE reads. Counted here are fewer than 2 million distinct CDR3 sequences, around 42% occurring once; the ten biggest clones make up roughly 23%. The specimen was blood. These receptors came from a human donor in good health.

Only a few counts were recorded for this clonotype. J is TRBJ2-5 and V is TRBV20-1, with 14 nucleotides matching TRBD2. Germline-derived CDR1 and CDR2 are DFQATT and SNEGSKA (reference sequence). The V segment lost 6 bases and the J segment 3 bases; nucleotides outside the gene matches: 9. The CDR3 loop spans 16 amino acids. The CDR3 DNA reads as TGCAGTGCGGTAGTTGGACTAGCGGGGGGTAAAGAGACCCAGTACTTC. Translation: CSAVVGLAGGKETQYF.

This clonotype showed up just a few times. This sequence joins TRBV10-3 and TRBJ1-2, with a weak D call TRBD1 (6 bases). The CDR3 consists of 13 residues. The V end lost 6 bases, the J end lost 8 bases, and 16 bases lay between the germline ends. Germline assignment: CDR1 ENHRY and CDR2 SYGVKD. Here the CDR3 reads CAISFQGRQGYTF. The CDR3 bases are TGTGCCATCAGCTTTCAGGGGAGGCAAGGCTACACCTTC.

The chain has TRBV12-3 or TRBV12-4 and TRBJ2-1, with D hard to call. Trimming pared 7 bases from V and 8 bases from J, leaving 18 bases between. The CDR3 is 14 residues long. CDR3 in amino acids: CASIPHPGVDEQFF. CDR3 in DNA: TGTGCCAGCATTCCCCATCCTGGGGTGGATGAGCAGTTCTTC.

In the case of this clonotype: Compared with germline, one end of the junction differs, possibly owing to a read error. The rearrangement uses TRBV19 and TRBJ2-7, with no clear D. CDR1 and CDR2 (germline): LNHDA, SQIVND (reference sequence). CDR3 length: 14 amino acids. CDR3 sequence (DNA): TGCGCCAGTGGTACCCAATATAGCTACTACGAGCAGTACTTC. It specifies CASGTQYSYYEQYF. The entire variable domain, with the rest obtained from reference TRBV19 and TRBJ2-7, is as follows: DGGITQSPKYLFRKEGQNVTLSCEQNLNHDAMYWYRQDPGQGLRLIYYSQIVNDFQKGDIAEGYSVSREKKESFPLTVTSAQKNPTAFYLCASGTQYSYYEQYFGPGTRLTVT.

The V gene is TRBV6-5, the J gene TRBJ2-5; D not certain. The CDR3 is 13 residues long. Germline CDR1 and CDR2: MNHEY and SVGAGI. The V end lost 5 bases, the J end lost 0 bases, and 7 bases lay between the germline ends. CDR3 sequence: CASSRPYQETQYF. The CDR3 DNA follows: TGTGCCAGCAGTCGGCCGTACCAAGAGACCCAGTACTTC.

The chain couples TRBV29-1 to TRBJ1-2, with D hard to call. CDR1 is SQVTM and CDR2 is ANQGSEA in the germline V gene. This CDR3 comprises 11 residues. Between the trimmed V and J ends, which lost 7 bases and 8 bases, there was a span of 14 bases. The DNA for the CDR3 is TGCAGCGGGTCAGCGACGGGGGGCTACACCTTC. It encodes CSGSATGGYTF.

J is TRBJ2-7 and V is TRBV7-2; D is uncertain. Germline assignment: CDR1 SGHTA and CDR2 FQGNSA. Trimming took 7 bases from V and 5 from J, leaving 18 bases between them. The CDR3 contains 14 residues. The CDR3 coding sequence is TGTGCCAGCACCTTGAGAGAGAGTTTCCACGAGCAGTACTTC. It translates to CASTLRESFHEQYF. Combining the CDR3 with reference TRBV7-2 and TRBJ2-7 gives the whole variable domain GAGVSQSPSNKVTEKGKDVELRCDPISGHTALYWYRQSLGQGLEFLIYFQGNSAPDKSGLPSDRFSAERTGGSVSTLTIQRTQQEDSAVYLCASTLRESFHEQYFGPGTRLTVT.

The chain uses TRBV6-2 or TRBV6-3 and TRBJ2-7, with D possibly matching TRBD1 (6 bases). The CDR3 consists of 14 residues. From germline, CDR1 is MNHEY and CDR2 SVGEGT. V was clipped by 5 bases and J by 2 bases, with 13 bases between them. Here the CDR3 reads CASSGTFRPYEQYF. The CDR3 DNA reads TGTGCCAGCAGTGGGACATTCCGGCCCTACGAGCAGTACTTC.

The chain links TRBV20-1 to TRBJ2-2; 10 bases line up with TRBD1. Germline CDR1 and CDR2: DFQATT and SNEGSKA (reference sequence). The ends lost 3 bases at V and 5 bases at J; junction bases unmatched: 6. The CDR3 is made up of 15 amino acids. CDR3 nucleotide sequence: TGCAGTGCTAGTGGGGACAGGGGAGAGACCGGGGAGCTGTTTTTT. Protein product: CSASGDRGETGELFF.

The rearrangement links TRBV20-1 to TRBJ1-4; perhaps TRBD1 as D (5 bases). The CDR3 totals 14 residues. The germline V gene has CDR1 DFQATT and CDR2 SNEGSKA (reference sequence). Deletions cut 0 bases from V and 8 bases from J, with 13 bases between. CDR3 DNA: TGCAGTGCTAGAGATGGGGGGTATGACGAAAAACTGTTTTTT. Translating it yields CSARDGGYDEKLFF.

V usage is TRBV5-1 and J usage is TRBJ2-1; 7 bases agree with TRBD2. Germline V CDR1 and CDR2: SGHRS, YFSETQ. The V segment lost 10 bases and the J segment 0 bases; nucleotides outside the gene matches: 16. The length of the CDR3 is 17 residues. For the CDR3, the DNA is TGCGCCGGCGGAAGTTCTAGCGGCGTAAGCTCCTACAATGAGCAGTTCTTC. It specifies CAGGSSSGVSSYNEQFF.

The chain has TRBV5-1 and TRBJ2-7; D ambiguous. From germline, CDR1 is SGHRS and CDR2 YFSETQ. The CDR3 contains 14 residues. Trimming stripped 2 bases from V and 0 bases from J, with 9 bases between. The chain's CDR3 is CASSLSPVSYEQYF. The CDR3 nucleotides read TGCGCCAGCAGCTTAAGTCCCGTCTCCTACGAGCAGTACTTC. Supplemented by reference TRBV5-1 and TRBJ2-7, the full variable domain reads KAGVTQTPRYLIKTRGQQVTLSCSPISGHRSVSWYQQTPGQGLQFLFEYFSETQRNKGNFPGRFSGRQFSNSRSEMNVSTLELGDSALYLCASSLSPVSYEQYFGPGTRLTVT.

V is TRBV4-3 and J is TRBJ2-3, with D possibly matching TRBD2 (5 bases). Per the germline V gene, CDR1 is LGHNA and CDR2 is YSLEER. The CDR3 totals 15 residues. Trimming took off 3 bases at V and 2 bases at J, with 12 bases between the two ends. Here the CDR3 reads CASSQAAADTDTQYF. CDR3 DNA: TGCGCCAGCAGCCAGGCAGCGGCCGACACAGATACGCAGTATTTT.

In regard to this clonotype: A read error may produce the germline difference seen at one junction end. This rearrangement joins TRBV6-5 to TRBJ2-4; weak D call: TRBD2 (6 bases). CDR1 is MNHEY and CDR2 is SVGAGI in the germline V gene. CDR3 size: 15 residues. CDR3 protein: CAGSYNVLAKNIQYF. DNA for the CDR3: TGTGCCGGCAGTTACAACGTACTAGCCAAAAACATCCAGTACTTC.

The DNA of the CDR3 is TGCAGCGTTGGTAGGGGCTTAACCTACGAGCAGTTCTTC. It specifies CSVGRGLTYEQFF. The chain links TRBV29-1 to TRBJ2-1, with a tentative D call TRBD1 (5 bases). This CDR3 comprises 13 residues. V dropped 4 bases and J dropped 10 bases, with 17 bases sitting between them. Germline loops: CDR1 SQVTM, CDR2 ANQGSEA.

This clonotype occurred a few times. The V gene is TRBV29-1, the J gene TRBJ1-2, with D hard to call. The CDR3 totals 16 residues. Germline V gene lookup returns CDR1 SQVTM and CDR2 ANQGSEA. Deletions cut 0 bases from V and 1 base from J, with 15 bases between. DNA of the CDR3: TGCAGCGTTGAAGATCCTCGGACGGTCAATAACTATGGCTACACCTTC. This gives the protein CSVEDPRTVNNYGYTF.

The chain joins TRBV12-3 or TRBV12-4 to TRBJ2-5; D may correspond to TRBD1 or TRBD2 (7 bases each). The CDR3 is 16 amino acids. Trimming shortened V by 5 bases and J by 2 bases, and 18 bases separated the two germline ends. Written as DNA, the CDR3 is TGTGCCAGCAGTCTTGGCGGGGGACAGACGCAAGAGACCCAGTACTTC. This encodes CASSLGGGQTQETQYF.

This rearrangement joins TRBV15 to TRBJ2-5; D might be TRBD1 (6 bases). The germline V and J ends were trimmed by 5 bases and 4 bases, with 11 bases remaining between them. This CDR3 contains 13 residues. Germline V gene lookup returns CDR1 LNHNV and CDR2 YYDKDF (reference sequence). CDR3 sequence (DNA): TGTGCCACCAGCGTGGACAGAAGAGAGACCCAGTACTTC. Its translation: CATSVDRRETQYF.

The sample holds a few counts of this clonotype. The V gene is TRBV24-1, the J gene TRBJ2-5; the match to TRBD1 covers 8 bases. Germline CDR1 reads KGHDR; CDR2 reads SFDVKD. CDR3 size: 15 residues. V lost 3 bases, J lost 5 bases, and 7 bases stayed unmatched. CDR3 nucleotides: TGTGCCACCAGTGATCCCGGCAGGGGGCATGAGACCCAGTACTTC. It encodes CATSDPGRGHETQYF.

On this clonotype: One junction end disagrees with the germline gene, perhaps due to a read error. V is TRBV27 and J is TRBJ2-7, with D possibly matching TRBD2 (5 bases). CDR3 length equals 13 residues. CDR1 and CDR2 (germline): MNHEY, SMNVEV (reference sequence). The CDR3 DNA reads as TGTGCCGGCAGTCGCCAGCGGAGATACGAGCAGTACTTC. Residues: CAGSRQRRYEQYF.

In its sample, this clonotype was seen a few times. The chain is built from TRBV5-1 and TRBJ2-5, with 8 nucleotides matching TRBD2. Germline trimming cut 6 bases from V and 5 bases from J; bases unmatched to any gene: 9. The CDR3 consists of 14 residues. From germline, CDR1 is SGHRS and CDR2 YFSETQ. CDR3 nucleotides: TGCGCCAGCACACAAGCGGGGGCCAGGGAGACCCAGTACTTC. It codes for CASTQAGARETQYF.

The chain couples TRBV5-1 to TRBJ1-4; D unclear. The germline gives CDR1 SGHRS, CDR2 YFSETQ. Trimming stripped 6 bases from V and 6 bases from J, with 15 bases between. This CDR3 region has 14 residues. The CDR3 DNA follows: TGCGCCAGCACGCCCGGCGGGCGGGATGAAAAACTGTTTTTT. Amino acid sequence: CASTPGGRDEKLFF.

The chain couples TRBV6-2 or TRBV6-3 to TRBJ1-5, with TRBD1 matching 7 bases. CDR1 and CDR2 from the germline V gene are MNHEY and SVGEGT. Trimming removed 6 bases from V and 4 bases from J; junction bases left unmatched: 12. The CDR3 contains 16 residues. The CDR3 coding sequence is TGTGCCAGCAGAAAAACCACAGGGGCTAAAAATCAGCCCCAGCATTTT. This sequence encodes CASRKTTGAKNQPQHF.

The gene calls are TRBV25-1 and TRBJ1-2; D might be TRBD1 (5 bases). Per germline, CDR1 MGHDK and CDR2 SYGVNS. This CDR3 comprises 15 residues. Trimming shortened V by 1 base and J by 8 bases, and 17 bases separated the two germline ends. In DNA, the CDR3 is TGTGCCAGCAGTGAATCCGCGACAGCCCCCCACGGCTACACCTTC. As protein: CASSESATAPHGYTF.

V and J are TRBV29-1 and TRBJ2-5; D may be TRBD2 (5 bases). Germline CDR1 and CDR2: SQVTM and ANQGSEA. The CDR3 contains 14 residues. Between the trimmed V and J ends, which lost 4 bases and 2 bases, there was a span of 14 bases. This CDR3 is CSVALVEKQETQYF. CDR3 DNA: TGCAGCGTTGCACTAGTGGAAAAACAAGAGACCCAGTACTTC.

This rearrangement joins TRBV7-2 to TRBJ1-2; D is possibly TRBD1 (6 bases). This CDR3 is built from 15 residues. CDR1 SGHTA and CDR2 FQGNSA come from the germline V gene. Trimming left V 6 bases short and J 7 bases short, with 21 bases between. The CDR3 DNA sequence: TGTGCCAGCAGTTTCACAAGCGGGGGGCACTCTGGCTACACCTTC. Residues: CASSFTSGGHSGYTF. Complete variable domain (other parts from reference TRBV7-2 and TRBJ1-2): GAGVSQSPSNKVTEKGKDVELRCDPISGHTALYWYRQSLGQGLEFLIYFQGNSAPDKSGLPSDRFSAERTGGSVSTLTIQRTQQEDSAVYLCASSFTSGGHSGYTFGSGTRLTVV.

In its sample, this clonotype was seen a few times. This rearrangement joins TRBV4-3 to TRBJ1-6; weak D call: TRBD1 (6 bases). Per the germline V gene, CDR1 is LGHNA and CDR2 is YSLEER. Between the trimmed V and J ends, which lost 0 bases and 1 base, there was a span of 13 bases. This CDR3 has 18 residues. CDR3: CASSQDEGGVSYNSPLHF. The CDR3 coding sequence is TGCGCCAGCAGCCAAGATGAGGGGGGAGTTTCCTATAATTCACCCCTCCACTTT.

In DNA, the CDR3 is TGTGCCAGCAGCTTAGGACTAGGTGTACATACGCAGTATTTT. Protein: CASSLGLGVHTQYF. V is TRBV11-2 and J is TRBJ2-3, with a tentative D call TRBD2 (6 bases). The CDR3 has 14 amino acids. Germline V gene lookup returns CDR1 SGHAT and CDR2 FQNNGV. V was cut by 1 base and J by 7 bases, with 12 bases left in between.

This chain joins TRBV5-1 and TRBJ2-7, with D unresolved. The CDR3 is made up of 15 amino acids. Trimming took off 0 bases at V and 1 base at J, with 11 bases between the two ends. Germline CDR1 and CDR2: SGHRS and YFSETQ. The CDR3 region has the DNA TGCGCCAGCAGCTTGGACAGTGGGCGGTCCTACGAGCAGTACTTC. Protein product: CASSLDSGRSYEQYF.

The chain links TRBV20-1 to TRBJ2-5, with D possibly TRBD1 on 6 matching bases. The CDR3 has 13 residues. Trimming pared 0 bases from V and 5 bases from J, leaving 10 bases between. Germline V lookup: CDR1 DFQATT, CDR2 SNEGSKA (reference sequence). The CDR3, as DNA: TGCAGTGCTAGAGAACCCCAGGGGGAGACCCAGTACTTC. Translated: CSAREPQGETQYF.